The clone carrying this TCR beta chain has just a few counts. The antigen remains unidentified. Primers included in the PCR were 60 Vbeta and 13 Jbeta primers. TCRdb's table, derived via immunoSEQ multiplex PCR, lists solely in-frame clones and lacks some. Here the sample spans more than 95,000 clones, around 77% being singletons. The data are from a study of cytomegalovirus exposure and HLA in healthy donors. Study-wide background: Unique TCRs from HLA-typed donors, around 79 million of them, were held in an early data release. Study-wide results and caveats: Reportedly, cytomegalovirus status was diagnosed with high sensitivity and specificity. A later examination showed that TCR association rates differed by HLA locus, with DRB1 most and HLA-C fewest.

This clonotype was obtained from a woman in her thirties or forties in good health and CMV-seropositive. The sequenced material came from PBMCs.

The CDR3 loop reads CASSSGLADGTGELFF. Here the CDR3 DNA reads TGCGCCAGCAGCTCGGGACTAGCGGACGGCACCGGGGAGCTGTTTTTT. The chain has TRBV4-1 and TRBJ2-2; 11 bases match TRBD2. Germline V gene sequence: CDR1 MGHRA, CDR2 YSYEKL. CDR3 length: 16 residues. The trim removed 5 bases at V and 4 bases at J, leaving 6 bases unmatched.